This T cell receptor beta chain originates from a study of monozygotic twins with cystic fibrosis. Broader study findings: In 13 of 16 pairs, V gene usage was closest to the co-twin's. Shared CDR3 numbers were not associated with age, concordance or severity. Median Simpson clonality of 0.0095 suggested naive T cells predominated. Monozygotic CF twin pairs shared significantly more nucleotide-identical clonotypes than unrelated CF individuals did.

Germline CDR1 SGHRS, CDR2 YFSETQ. Trimming stripped 1 base from V and 3 bases from J, with 10 bases between. This CDR3 spans 15 amino acids. This clone was detected a few times. Its target is not known. Generated by immunoSEQ multiplex PCR, the TCRdb table keeps only in-frame clones and is missing some. Of tens of thousands of clones listed, roughly 66% are singletons. The sample comprised blood. The chain employs TRBV5-1 and TRBJ2-2, with D possibly called TRBD1 or TRBD2 (5 bases each). The clonotype was recovered from a girl aged 10-17 years with cystic fibrosis. The CDR3 protein is CASSLYQGDTGELFF. CDR3 DNA: TGCGCCAGCAGCTTGTACCAGGGAGACACCGGGGAGCTGTTTTTT.